These T cell receptor beta chains were read from a single sample in a study of blood T cell repertoires in COVID-19. Libraries were prepared by immunoSEQ multiplex PCR; TCRdb keeps only in-frame clonotypes and omits some of them. The table has approximately 250,000 clones, over 75% seen once. Sequenced material: PBMCs or T cells enriched from blood (not recorded which). The receptors stem from a woman aged 45-65 years with acute COVID-19. The CDR3 runs from the conserved cysteine through the conserved F or W. A D gene is named only where the DNA matches it firmly. Clone size is not always given. Where it is, it says once, few, many or a class for expanded clones.

size	D	J	V	DNA	CDR3
few	.	TRBJ1-2	TRBV9	TGTGCCAGCAGCGCCCAGAGCTCGGGGGATGGCTACACCTTC	CASSAQSSGDGYTF
.	.	TRBJ2-3	TRBV5-4	TGTGCCAGCAGCTTGGCAGGTGCCGATACGCAGTATTTT	CASSLAGADTQYF
.	.	TRBJ2-6	TRBV11-2	TGTGCCAGCAGCTTACTGTCCCAGGGATCTGGGGCCAACGTCCTGACTTTC	CASSLLSQGSGANVLTF
.	.	TRBJ1-6	TRBV9	TGTGCCAGCAGCGTAGGCCGTGTCAGTACCCCGATCTTT	CASSVGRVSTPIF
.	TRBD1	TRBJ1-2	TRBV19	TGTGCCAGTAGTCACTTGGACAGGGGAAACAATGGCTACACCTTC	CASSHLDRGNNGYTF
few	.	TRBJ2-7	TRBV19	TGTGCCAGTAGTAGGCAAAGGGGAGGCGTCTACGACGAGCAGTACTTC	CASSRQRGGVYDEQYF
.	.	TRBJ1-5	TRBV19	TGTGCCAGTAGTATCGGGCGGGGGAGCAATCAGCCCCAGCATTTT	CASSIGRGSNQPQHF
.	.	TRBJ1-5	TRBV6-2/TRBV6-3	TGTGCCAGCAGTTACAGTGGGGAGGGTGTGCGTCAGCCCCAGCATTTT	CASSYSGEGVRQPQHF
.	.	TRBJ1-1	TRBV24-1	TGTGCCACCAGTGATGCAGAGAACACTGAAGCTTTCTTT	CATSDAENTEAFF
.	TRBD1	TRBJ1-5	TRBV19	TGTGCCAGTAGTATAGCCGGGACAGGGCTCAATCAGCCCCAGCATTTT	CASSIAGTGLNQPQHF
.	.	TRBJ1-2	TRBV7-9	TGTGCCAGCAGTTCACAGGGCCCCTATGGCTACACCTTC	CASSSQGPYGYTF
.	.	TRBJ1-3	TRBV11-2	TGTGCCAGCAGCTTAGAAACTACCCGGAGGAGTGGAAACACCATATATTTT	CASSLETTRRSGNTIYF
.	TRBD1	TRBJ1-1	TRBV3-1/TRBV3-2	TGTGCCAGCAGTCCGACAGGGGTCGGGGAAGCTTTCTTT	CASSPTGVGEAFF
.	TRBD1	TRBJ2-1	TRBV30	TGTGCCTGGATCTCACGGGACAGGGGTTACAATGAGCAGTTCTTC	CAWISRDRGYNEQFF
.	.	TRBJ1-1	TRBV5-1	TGCGCCAGCAGCTTGGGGTGGCCGTCGAACACTGAAGCTTTCTTT	CASSLGWPSNTEAFF
once	.	TRBJ2-7	TRBV11-3	TGTGCCAGCAGCCAGGACAGCTCCTACGAGCAGTACTTC	CASSQDSSYEQYF
once	.	TRBJ1-4	TRBV5-1	TGCGCCAGCAGCTTTCAACAGACGAGTGAAAAACTGTTTTTT	CASSFQQTSEKLFF
few	.	TRBJ2-7	TRBV6-5	TGTGCCAGCAGTTATGGGGCAGGGCCAGCCTACGAGCAGTACTTC	CASSYGAGPAYEQYF
.	.	TRBJ1-5	TRBV19	TGTGCCAGTAGTATACTGCATAGCGATCAGCCCCAGCATTTT	CASSILHSDQPQHF
.	.	TRBJ2-1	TRBV2	TGTGCCAGCACAAGGACAGAGCTTGGCAATGAGCAGTTCTTC	CASTRTELGNEQFF
.	.	TRBJ1-2	TRBV6-5	TGTGCCAGCAGATCAAGGGGGGGGTCTAACTATGGCTACACCTTC	CASRSRGGSNYGYTF
once	TRBD2	TRBJ2-1	TRBV5-1	TGCGCCAGCAGCTTGGGGCTAGCGGGCAATGAGCAGTTCTTC	CASSLGLAGNEQFF
.	.	TRBJ1-6	TRBV27	TGTGCCAGCAGTACGCGAACAGGGTCCGGCTCACCCCTCCACTTT	CASSTRTGSGSPLHF
once	TRBD1	TRBJ1-1	TRBV6-5	TGTGCCAGCAGTTACGGAGGGGGCGAAACTGAAGCTTTCTTT	CASSYGGGETEAFF